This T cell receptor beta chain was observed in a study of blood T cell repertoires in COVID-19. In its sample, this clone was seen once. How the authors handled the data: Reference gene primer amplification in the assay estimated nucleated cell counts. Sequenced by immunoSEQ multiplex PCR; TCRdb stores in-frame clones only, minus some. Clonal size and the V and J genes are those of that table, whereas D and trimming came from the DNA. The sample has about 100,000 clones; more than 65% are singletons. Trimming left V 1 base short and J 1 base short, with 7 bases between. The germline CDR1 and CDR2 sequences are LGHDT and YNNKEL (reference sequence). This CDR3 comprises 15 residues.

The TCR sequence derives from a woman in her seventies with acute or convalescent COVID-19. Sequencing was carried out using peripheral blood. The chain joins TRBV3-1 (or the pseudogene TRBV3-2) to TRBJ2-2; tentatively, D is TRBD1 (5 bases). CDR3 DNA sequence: TGTGCCAGCAGCCAAGGCAGGGTGAACACCGGGGAGCTGTTTTTT. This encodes CASSQGRVNTGELFF.